These T cell receptor beta chains were read from a single sample in a study of control samples from healthy donors and cancer patients. The method was immunoSEQ multiplex PCR; TCRdb's version includes in-frame clones alone and lacks a portion of them. The sample has about 130,000 clones, more than 90% seen once. The specimen was blood. All receptors derive from a man aged 18 to 35 in good health. CDR3s include the opening cysteine and the closing phenylalanine or tryptophan. D genes are given only for firm matches. The listing skips clone size in some rows; elsewhere it reads once, few, many or a size class.

TRBJ2-5 | - | TRBV25-1 | - | TGTGCCAGCAGGGCAGAACCGCAAGAGACCCAGTACTTC | CASRAEPQETQYF
TRBJ1-5 | - | TRBV12-2 | - | TGTGCAAGTCGCTTCCGCCGGGACAGGGGAGGGCGGGGTGATCAGCCCCAGCATTTT | CASRFRRDRGGRGDQPQHF
TRBJ1-1 | - | TRBV27 | TRBD1 | TGTGCCAGCAGTTTGAGACAGGGGTATATGAACACTGAAGCTTTCTTT | CASSLRQGYMNTEAFF
TRBJ1-1 | - | TRBV11-2 | - | TGTGCCAGCAGCTTAGTTCAGGGTAGGGTCCCTGAAGCTTTCTTT | CASSLVQGRVPEAFF
TRBJ2-5 | - | TRBV6-5 | - | TGTGCCAGCAGTTACAGGCGCGGGGGCCTCCAAGAGACCCAGTACTTC | CASSYRRGGLQETQYF
TRBJ1-1 | - | TRBV6-5 | - | TGTGCCAGCAGGGCGTACGTTGAAGCTTTCTTT | CASRAYVEAFF
TRBJ2-3 | - | TRBV30 | TRBD2 | TGTGCCTGGAGCGCGGGGGTTAGCGGGGAGGCAGATACGCAGTATTTT | CAWSAGVSGEADTQYF
TRBJ1-3 | - | TRBV9 | - | TGTGCCAGCAGCGTAGAGGCTATCTCTGGAAACACCATATATTTT | CASSVEAISGNTIYF
TRBJ2-3 | - | TRBV5-4 | TRBD2 | TGTGCCAGCAGCATACCTAGCGGGTCTGGCACAGATACGCAGTATTTT | CASSIPSGSGTDTQYF
TRBJ1-4 | - | TRBV6-2/TRBV6-3 | TRBD1 | TGTGCCAGCAGTTACACAGGCCGCTCCACAGGGGATGACCGTGAAAAACTGTTTTTT | CASSYTGRSTGDDREKLFF
TRBJ2-5 | - | TRBV12-3/TRBV12-4 | - | TGTGCCACCGGGGCCGGGGAGACCCAGTACTTC | CATGAGETQYF
TRBJ2-6 | - | TRBV9 | - | TGTGCCAGCAGCGTAGCACTCTCTGGGGCCAACGTCCTGACTTTC | CASSVALSGANVLTF
TRBJ2-1 | - | TRBV20-1 | TRBD2 | TGCAGTGCTAGTTTAGCGGGGGGAACCATATACAATGAGCAGTTCTTC | CSASLAGGTIYNEQFF
TRBJ1-5 | - | TRBV4-1 | - | TGCGCCAGCAGCCGCATGACCGGGGCCGATCAGCCCCAGCATTTT | CASSRMTGADQPQHF
TRBJ2-1 | - | TRBV5-1 | TRBD1 | TGCGCCAGCAGCTTTCCAGGGGGTTACTACAATGAGCAGTTCTTC | CASSFPGGYYNEQFF
TRBJ2-3 | once | TRBV15 | - | TGTGCCACCAGCAGAGATAATAAGGGGCGCCTCACAGATACGCAGTATTTT | CATSRDNKGRLTDTQYF
TRBJ2-7 | - | TRBV9 | TRBD2 | TGTGCCAGCAGTCGTTCCGGGACTAGCGGGGCGGAGCAGTACTTC | CASSRSGTSGAEQYF